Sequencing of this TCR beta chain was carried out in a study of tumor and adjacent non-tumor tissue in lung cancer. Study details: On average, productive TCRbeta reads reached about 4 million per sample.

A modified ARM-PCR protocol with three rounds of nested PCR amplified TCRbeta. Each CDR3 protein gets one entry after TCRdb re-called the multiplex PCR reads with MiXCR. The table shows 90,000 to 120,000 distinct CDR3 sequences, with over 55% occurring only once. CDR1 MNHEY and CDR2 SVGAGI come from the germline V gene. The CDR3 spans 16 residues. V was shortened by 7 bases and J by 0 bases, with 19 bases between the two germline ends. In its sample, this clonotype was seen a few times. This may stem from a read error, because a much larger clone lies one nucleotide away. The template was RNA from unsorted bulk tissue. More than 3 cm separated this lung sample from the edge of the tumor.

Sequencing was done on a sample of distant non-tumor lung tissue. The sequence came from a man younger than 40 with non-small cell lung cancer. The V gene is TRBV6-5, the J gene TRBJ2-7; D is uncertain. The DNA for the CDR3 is TGTGCCAGCATGAATACGAGGACGGTTAGCTCCTACGAGCAGTACTTC. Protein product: CASMNTRTVSSYEQYF.